A single sample gave rise to the 16 T cell receptor beta chains below, sequenced in a study of response to subunit inactivated influenza vaccine. TCRdb passed the RT-PCR reads through MiXCR, listing each CDR3 protein once. The table includes about 500,000 distinct CDR3 sequences, approximately 15% detected once. The source material was CD4+ T cells sorted from PBMCs, sampled about 24 months after vaccination. Source of these receptors: a man between 45 and 75 years old who received an inactivated influenza vaccine.

In this sample, this clonotype turned up a few times. This chain joins TRBV20-1 and TRBJ2-3; possible D gene TRBD1, 5 bases. The germline CDR1 and CDR2 sequences are DFQATT and SNEGSKA (reference sequence). This CDR3 has 13 amino acids. Deletions cut 7 bases from V and 6 bases from J, with 17 bases between. CDR3 DNA: TGCAGTGGGATTAGGGGCCACCCGGATACGCAGTATTTT. It encodes CSGIRGHPDTQYF.

This clonotype was observed a few times. The rearrangement uses TRBV4-2 and TRBJ2-1; possible D gene TRBD2, 5 bases. CDR3 length: 17 residues. Germline V lookup: CDR1 LGHNA, CDR2 YNFKEQ. Trimming took 1 base from V and 2 from J, leaving 15 bases between them. The CDR3: CASSQADSSGTYNEQFF. CDR3 DNA sequence: TGTGCCAGCAGCCAAGCAGATTCCAGCGGAACCTACAATGAGCAGTTCTTC.

This clonotype was found many times. The chain uses TRBV9 and TRBJ2-7; either TRBD1 or TRBD2 may fit D (5 bases each). The germline V gene encodes CDR1 SGDLS and CDR2 YYNGEE. This CDR3 is 14 amino acids long. V lost 0 bases, J lost 6 bases, and 13 bases lay in between. The CDR3: CASSVGDGGREQYF. CDR3 DNA: TGTGCCAGCAGCGTAGGGGACGGCGGGCGCGAGCAGTACTTC.

This clonotype was detected a few times. CDR3 nucleotides: TGTGCCAGCAGCTTTCAATATACTCGAGTCACCGGGGAGCTGTTTTTT. It specifies CASSFQYTRVTGELFF. This rearrangement joins TRBV7-2 to TRBJ2-2; D not resolved. The CDR3 length is 16 residues. Germline V gene lookup returns CDR1 SGHTA and CDR2 FQGNSA. The V end lost 3 bases, the J end lost 4 bases, and 15 bases lay between the germline ends.

The chain combines TRBV20-1 with TRBJ1-3; possibly TRBD1 for D (6 bases). The length of the CDR3 is 16 residues. Deletions cut 5 bases from V and 0 bases from J, with 17 bases between. Germline CDR1 and CDR2: DFQATT and SNEGSKA (reference sequence). The CDR3 coding sequence is TGCAGTGCTCAAAAAAACAGGGAGAGCTCTGGAAACACCATATATTTT. Its protein is CSAQKNRESSGNTIYF.

This clonotype was seen more than once but under ten times. The V gene is TRBV6-1, the J gene TRBJ2-1, with 10 bases that match TRBD2. The CDR3 consists of 17 residues. Germline V CDR1 and CDR2: MNHNS, SASEGT. The V gene end was trimmed by 6 bases and the J gene end by 7 bases; junction bases not matched to a gene: 15. The CDR3 loop is CASRWGKLAGLANEQFF. The CDR3 nucleotides are TGTGCCAGCAGATGGGGGAAACTAGCGGGATTGGCTAATGAGCAGTTCTTC.

This clonotype was picked up a small number of times. V usage is TRBV4-3 and J usage is TRBJ1-4; perhaps TRBD1 as D (5 bases). V lost 4 bases and J lost 0, with 9 bases in between. The CDR3 consists of 15 residues. Germline loops: CDR1 LGHNA, CDR2 YSLEER. CDR3 sequence: CASSLDTATNEKLFF. Here the CDR3 DNA reads TGCGCCAGCAGCCTGGACACCGCAACTAATGAAAAACTGTTTTTT.

V and J are TRBV5-6 and TRBJ2-1; D may match TRBD1 or TRBD2 (5 bases each). CDR3 length: 14 residues. The V end was cut by 3 bases, the J end by 5 bases, with 12 bases between. Germline V gene data show CDR1 as SGHDT and CDR2 as YYEEEE. The CDR3 region is CASSSRDGNNEQFF. CDR3 coding DNA: TGTGCCAGCAGCTCAAGGGACGGAAACAATGAGCAGTTCTTC. The complete variable domain, with remaining parts taken from reference TRBV5-6 and TRBJ2-1, reads DAGVTQSPTHLIKTRGQQVTLRCSPKSGHDTVSWYQQALGQGPQFIFQYYEEEERQRGNFPDRFSGHQFPNYSSELNVNALLLGDSALYLCASSSRDGNNEQFFGPGTRLTVL.

V gene TRBV2 combines with J gene TRBJ2-1, with D tentatively TRBD1 (6 bases). V shed 5 bases and J shed 5 bases, with 10 bases lying between them. The CDR3 contains 13 residues. Germline CDR1 SNHLY, CDR2 FYNNEI. In nucleotides, the CDR3 is TGTGCCAGCAGTACCGGGACACACAATGAGCAGTTCTTC. Amino acid sequence: CASSTGTHNEQFF. Filled out from reference TRBV2 and TRBJ2-1, the complete variable domain reads EPEVTQTPSHQVTQMGQEVILRCVPISNHLYFYWYRQILGQKVEFLVSFYNNEISEKSEIFDDQFSVERPDGSNFTLKIRSTKLEDSAMYFCASSTGTHNEQFFGPGTRLTVL.

This clonotype was picked up many times. The CDR3 reads CSARKSGRLADYEQYF. CDR3 bases: TGCAGTGCTAGGAAGTCTGGTAGGCTAGCGGACTACGAGCAGTACTTC. The chain uses TRBV20-1 and TRBJ2-7; the match to TRBD2 covers 7 bases. The CDR3 covers 16 residues. Looked up from germline, CDR1 is DFQATT and CDR2 is SNEGSKA (reference sequence). Trimming took 3 bases from V and 3 from J; bases not matched to a gene: 14.

Details on this clonotype: A much bigger clone sits one base away, suggesting this may be a read error. The V and J genes are TRBV10-3 and TRBJ2-3; D unresolved. V lost 2 bases to trimming and J lost 4 bases, with 1 base between them. Germline V CDR1 and CDR2: ENHRY, SYGVKD. The CDR3 spans 11 residues. CDR3 DNA: TGTGCCATCAGTGAGGCAGATACGCAGTATTTT. Translation gives CAISEADTQYF.

The DNA for the CDR3 is TGTGCCAGCAGCGTAGACCCTAGCGGGAGGGCCGAGCAGTACTTC. It specifies CASSVDPSGRAEQYF. The J gene is TRBJ2-7, the V gene TRBV9; TRBD2 aligns across 12 bases. The germline CDR1 and CDR2 sequences are SGDLS and YYNGEE. The trim removed 0 bases at V and 6 bases at J, leaving 4 bases unmatched. This CDR3 has 15 amino acids.

The genes are TRBV28 and TRBJ1-1; a weak D match, TRBD1 (5 bases). This CDR3 has 13 residues. Per germline, CDR1 MDHEN and CDR2 SYDVKM. V was pared by 3 bases and J by 3 bases, with 8 bases between. The chain's CDR3 is CASSFDSYTEAFF. DNA of the CDR3: TGTGCCAGCAGTTTCGACAGTTACACTGAAGCTTTCTTT.

This chain connects TRBV4-2 to TRBJ2-1; TRBD2 matches 10 bases. In germline, CDR1 is LGHNA, CDR2 YNFKEQ. This CDR3 is 18 amino acids long. With V trimmed by 4 bases and J by 0 bases, 9 bases remained unmatched. The chain's CDR3 is CASSRPSGSLNSYNEQFF. The CDR3 coding sequence is TGTGCCAGCAGCCGTCCTAGCGGGAGCCTTAACTCCTACAATGAGCAGTTCTTC.

This clonotype appeared a few times. The V and J genes are TRBV6-2 or TRBV6-3 and TRBJ2-4; D ambiguous. Trimming stripped 6 bases from V and 4 bases from J, with 16 bases between. CDR3 length: 15 residues. CDR1 is MNHEY and CDR2 is SVGEGT in the germline V gene. CDR3 protein: CASRDPDSFKNIQYF. Here the CDR3 DNA reads TGTGCCAGCAGGGACCCTGACTCCTTTAAAAACATTCAGTACTTC.

The rearrangement joins TRBV5-6 to TRBJ2-3; 9 positions match TRBD2. J lost 7 bases, V lost 0 bases, and 9 bases had no gene match. The CDR3 contains 16 residues. The V gene's germline CDR1 is SGHDT and CDR2 YYEEEE. The CDR3 sequence: CASSLAWRGGLNTQYF. The CDR3 DNA reads as TGTGCCAGCAGCTTGGCCTGGCGGGGGGGCCTGAATACGCAGTATTTT.